These 19 T cell receptor beta chains were all obtained from the same sample, sequenced in a study of blood T cell repertoires in COVID-19. Measured with immunoSEQ multiplex PCR; TCRdb has only the in-frame clones, and not every one. Counted here are 72,000 or so clones, approximately 89% occurring once; the ten biggest clones make up 5.8%. Source material: peripheral blood. The receptors derive from a man in his forties or fifties with active COVID-19.

The rearrangement uses TRBV29-1 and TRBJ2-2, with D possibly TRBD1 on 6 matching bases. Germline assignment: CDR1 SQVTM and CDR2 ANQGSEA. Trimming took 4 bases from V and 4 from J, leaving 10 bases between them. The CDR3 length is 13 residues. CDR3 DNA: TGCAGCGTTGGTGGGACATCCACCGGGGAGCTGTTTTTT. Its translation is CSVGGTSTGELFF.

The chain joins TRBV7-2 to TRBJ1-2; D might be TRBD1 (5 bases). V was shortened by 1 base and J by 8 bases, with 11 bases between the two germline ends. CDR3 length equals 13 residues. CDR1 and CDR2 from the germline V gene are SGHTA and FQGNSA. This CDR3 reads CASSLVGLGGYTF. Written as DNA, the CDR3 is TGTGCCAGCAGCTTAGTGGGGCTGGGAGGCTACACCTTC.

Here the CDR3 DNA reads TGTGCCAGCAGTCCGTCAGACAATGAGCAGTTCTTC. Translated: CASSPSDNEQFF. The chain carries TRBV28 and TRBJ2-1, with unresolved D. CDR1 and CDR2 (germline): MDHEN, SYDVKM. V dropped 5 bases and J dropped 5 bases, with 7 bases sitting between them. The CDR3 is made up of 12 amino acids.

A single count supports this clone. This chain uses TRBV6-2 or TRBV6-3 with TRBJ2-3; weak D call: TRBD2 (6 bases). CDR1 and CDR2 (germline): MNHEY, SVGEGT. V lost 2 bases and J 0 bases, leaving 15 bases between the germline ends. The CDR3 has 17 amino acids. In DNA form, the CDR3 reads TGTGCCAGCAGTTACCCTACTAGCTACCTTAGCACAGATACGCAGTATTTT. Its protein product is CASSYPTSYLSTDTQYF.

The chain uses TRBV5-6 and TRBJ2-7, with TRBD1 identical over 9 bases. This CDR3 has 18 amino acids. V lost 0 bases to trimming and J lost 5 bases; unmatched junction nucleotides: 15. Germline values: CDR1 SGHDT, CDR2 YYEEEE. The CDR3 sequence: CASSLDSEGTGSWNEQYF. As DNA, the CDR3 is TGTGCCAGCAGCTTGGACTCTGAGGGGACAGGGTCATGGAACGAGCAGTACTTC. Using reference TRBV5-6 and TRBJ2-7 for the parts outside the CDR3, the full variable domain is DAGVTQSPTHLIKTRGQQVTLRCSPKSGHDTVSWYQQALGQGPQFIFQYYEEEERQRGNFPDRFSGHQFPNYSSELNVNALLLGDSALYLCASSLDSEGTGSWNEQYFGPGTRLTVT.

The chain joins TRBV7-3 to TRBJ1-2, with D tentatively TRBD1 (6 bases). The CDR3 runs 19 residues. V was clipped by 5 bases and J by 4 bases, with 29 bases between them. From germline, CDR1 is SGHTA and CDR2 FQGTGA. The CDR3 reads CASSPRGWAGASIPYGYTF. The CDR3 DNA is TGTGCCAGCAGCCCGAGGGGGTGGGCAGGGGCATCAATTCCCTATGGCTACACCTTC.

The chain links TRBV7-9 to TRBJ2-3; 9 nucleotides agree with TRBD1. Germline CDR1 is SEHNR and CDR2 is FQNEAQ (reference sequence). The CDR3 contains 15 residues. The V segment lost 1 base and the J segment 5 bases; nucleotides outside the gene matches: 4. The CDR3 loop is CASSLGQGGIDTQYF. The CDR3 DNA sequence: TGTGCCAGCAGCTTAGGACAGGGGGGAATAGATACGCAGTATTTT.

The gene calls are TRBV18 and TRBJ2-3; tentative D call: TRBD2 (5 bases). V was pared by 4 bases and J by 2 bases, with 19 bases between. Germline assignment: CDR1 KGHSH and CDR2 LQKENI. There are 17 residues in the CDR3. For the CDR3, the DNA is TGTGCCAGCTCACTCAACCGGGGTCTCAGATCCACAGATACGCAGTATTTT. Protein: CASSLNRGLRSTDTQYF.

This clone appeared a single time. The rearrangement uses TRBV19 and TRBJ2-7; 7 nucleotides line up with TRBD1. The V gene end was trimmed by 6 bases and the J gene end by 0 bases; junction bases not matched to a gene: 5. The CDR3 length is 14 residues. The germline V gene has CDR1 LNHDA and CDR2 SQIVND (reference sequence). CDR3 nucleotides: TGTGCCAGTAGCCGTACAGGGGTCTCCTACGAGCAGTACTTC. Protein: CASSRTGVSYEQYF.

The chain combines TRBV27 with TRBJ1-1, with D perhaps TRBD1 (5 bases). The germline CDR1 and CDR2 sequences are MNHEY and SMNVEV (reference sequence). With 5 bases removed from V and 1 base from J, the gap between germline ends came to 14 bases. This CDR3 has 15 residues. CDR3 sequence reads: CASSVTGFSNTEAFF. The CDR3 bases are TGTGCCAGCAGTGTTACAGGCTTTTCGAACACTGAAGCTTTCTTT.

V is TRBV19 and J is TRBJ1-1; D gene unclear. V lost 5 bases and J lost 3, with 10 bases in between. Germline CDR1 and CDR2: LNHDA and SQIVND (reference sequence). The CDR3 spans 13 residues. The DNA of the CDR3 is TGTGCCAGTAGTCAAGGACTACACACTGAAGCTTTCTTT. This encodes CASSQGLHTEAFF.

The chain has TRBV6-5 and TRBJ2-7, with D perhaps matching TRBD2 (6 bases). This CDR3 spans 13 amino acids. The V gene lost 7 bases and the J gene lost 2 bases, with 12 bases spanning the gap. Per germline, CDR1 MNHEY and CDR2 SVGAGI. CDR3 sequence: CASTGTFTYEQYF. Written as DNA, the CDR3 is TGTGCCAGCACCGGGACTTTTACCTACGAGCAGTACTTC.

This chain links TRBV5-4 with TRBJ2-3, with D maybe TRBD2 (5 bases). The germline V gene encodes CDR1 SGHNT and CDR2 YYREEE (reference sequence). The CDR3 extends over 13 amino acids. Trimming cost V 2 bases and J 2 bases, with 6 bases left between them. Here the CDR3 DNA reads TGTGCCAGCAGCTTCGACTACACAGATACGCAGTATTTT. Its protein is CASSFDYTDTQYF.

The chain employs TRBV10-3 and TRBJ2-7; 7 bases map to TRBD1. J lost 6 bases, V lost 4 bases, and 3 bases had no gene match. This CDR3 is 12 amino acids long. Germline V gene lookup returns CDR1 ENHRY and CDR2 SYGVKD. The CDR3 is CAISGQGSEQYF. The CDR3 DNA follows: TGTGCCATCAGTGGACAGGGTAGCGAGCAGTACTTC.

This chain connects TRBV5-1 to TRBJ1-1; 8 bases map to TRBD1. CDR1 and CDR2 from the germline V gene are SGHRS and YFSETQ. V shed 10 bases, J shed 3 bases, and the junction held 11 bases outside the gene matches. The CDR3 contains 14 residues. CDR3 in amino acids: CARGQGGGDTEAFF. The CDR3 DNA follows: TGCGCCCGCGGACAGGGCGGGGGGGACACTGAAGCTTTCTTT.

The chain uses TRBV4-3 and TRBJ2-7; TRBD2 agrees at 10 bases. CDR1 and CDR2 from the germline V gene are LGHNA and YSLEER. Losses at the gene ends were 0 bases for V and 0 bases for J; bases not matched to a gene: 5. The CDR3 is 17 residues long. The CDR3 region is CASSQDRASGSSYEQYF. The CDR3 DNA is TGCGCCAGCAGCCAAGATCGAGCTAGCGGGAGCTCCTACGAGCAGTACTTC.

In its sample, this clone was seen once. The gene calls are TRBV28 and TRBJ1-2; 11 bases line up with TRBD1. Germline assignment: CDR1 MDHEN and CDR2 SYDVKM. Trimming took 5 bases from V and 6 from J; bases not matched to a gene: 8. There are 15 residues in the CDR3. The chain's CDR3 is CASSPGQGVSNGYTF. As DNA, the CDR3 is TGTGCCAGCAGTCCGGGACAGGGGGTGTCTAATGGCTACACCTTC.

This clone has only one observation. The chain is built from TRBV9 and TRBJ1-2, with 8 bases fitting TRBD1. With 0 bases clipped from V and 0 bases from J, the junction kept 4 bases outside the gene matches. Looked up from germline, CDR1 is SGDLS and CDR2 is YYNGEE. The CDR3 totals 16 residues. The CDR3 sequence is CASSVDSQGANYGYTF. The CDR3 DNA reads TGTGCCAGCAGCGTAGACTCACAGGGGGCTAACTATGGCTACACCTTC.

This clone was observed once. This sequence joins TRBV7-3 and TRBJ2-2, with 10 positions matching TRBD2. CDR3 length equals 16 residues. CDR1 SGHTA and CDR2 FQGTGA come from the germline V gene. Losses at the gene ends were 2 bases for V and 4 bases for J; bases not matched to a gene: 4. The CDR3 reads CASSLLAGGGTGELFF. The DNA for the CDR3 is TGTGCCAGCAGCTTATTAGCGGGGGGCGGCACCGGGGAGCTGTTTTTT.